Listed here is a single T cell receptor beta chain. Its antigen is undetermined. These data are taken from a study of neurological immune-mediated disorders. Study-level results: No sharing of CDR3 amino acid sequences was observed among expanded clones across subjects, suggesting private repertoires in all groups. HTLV-1-associated myelopathy displayed the greatest TCR clonal expansion, and multiple sclerosis exhibited the smallest, lower than that of healthy controls.

The V end was cut by 2 bases, the J end by 3 bases, with 11 bases between. Germline loops: CDR1 MRHNA, CDR2 SNTAGT. There are 15 residues in the CDR3. The team produced cDNA through 5'RACE using 10-nucleotide random UMIs. Each CDR3 protein gets one entry after TCRdb re-called the 5' RACE reads with MiXCR. The sample holds about 58,000 distinct CDR3 sequences; roughly 3.5% are singletons and the top ten take approximately 1.6%. This chain joins TRBV6-4 and TRBJ1-5, with D possibly TRBD1 on 5 matching bases. Sample: PBMCs. The TCR sequence derives from a man aged 30 to 45 with multiple sclerosis. DNA for the CDR3: TGTGCCAGCAGTGACAACTGGGGGGTCAATCAGCCCCAGCATTTT. Protein sequence: CASSDNWGVNQPQHF.